The TCR beta chain under discussion was sequenced for a study of cytomegalovirus exposure and HLA in healthy donors. The overall study: The roughly 120 validation repertoires and the roughly 690 first-cohort repertoires shared a platform, a later analysis reported. General study points: In vitro data verified a few CMV-associated chains as specific for CMV antigens. Most TCR sequences were uncommon, yet certain public TCRs appeared in many donors.

This CDR3 spans 14 amino acids. V lost 4 bases and J lost 7; bases outside the gene matches: 7. Germline values: CDR1 SGHTA, CDR2 FQGNSA. The assay was immunoSEQ multiplex PCR, and TCRdb's table has in-frame clones only and misses some. The table shows hundreds of thousands of clones, with about 90% occurring only once. A note on this clone: Its antigen is as yet unknown.

It was the roughly 110-subject validation cohort, separate from the approximately 620-subject first cohort, to which the donors belonged. This receptor was identified in a woman aged 25 to 39 in good health and CMV-seropositive. The rearrangement uses TRBV7-2 and TRBJ2-1; 7 bases line up with TRBD1. The source material was PBMCs. The CDR3, as DNA: TGTGCCAGCAGCTCCGGACAGGTTGCGAATGAGCAGTTCTTC. As protein: CASSSGQVANEQFF.